Each of the 20 T cell receptor beta chains below was sequenced from the same sample in a study of blood T cells in healthy people across ages. Primed by a sample-barcoded 5' primer and a J-beta primer mix, a second PCR proceeded for 7 to 11 cycles. MiXCR, run by TCRdb on the 5' RACE reads, gives a single entry per CDR3 protein. The sample lists more than 1,400,000 distinct CDR3 sequences, around 42% occurring once. Sequencing was done on a sample of blood. These receptor sequences come from a woman under 30 in good health.

This clonotype was counted between two and nine times. The rearrangement joins TRBV6-5 to TRBJ2-7; D possibly corresponds to TRBD2 (5 bases). This CDR3 comprises 15 residues. V shed 2 bases and J shed 1 base, with 12 bases lying between them. Germline CDR1 reads MNHEY; CDR2 reads SVGAGI. The CDR3 DNA follows: TGTGCCAGCAGTTACCGCCCAGCGGATTCCTACGAGCAGTACTTC. This sequence encodes CASSYRPADSYEQYF.

This chain uses TRBV7-2 with TRBJ2-3, with D tentatively TRBD2 (6 bases). CDR3 length equals 13 residues. The germline V gene has CDR1 SGHTA and CDR2 FQGNSA. The V end lost 5 bases, the J end lost 4 bases, and 10 bases lay between the germline ends. Here the CDR3 DNA reads TGTGCCAGCAGCCGGAGGGACCCAGATACGCAGTATTTT. The encoded protein is CASSRRDPDTQYF.

This clonotype was picked up a small number of times. The rearrangement joins TRBV7-2 to TRBJ2-1; a weak D match, TRBD2 (7 bases). Between the trimmed V and J ends, which lost 5 bases and 12 bases, there was a span of 32 bases. The germline gives CDR1 SGHTA, CDR2 FQGNSA. CDR3 length equals 18 residues. The CDR3, as DNA: TGTGCCAGCAGCCTAGAGGGGGGGAGATCCACAATGAGTCAATGGCAGTTCTTC. Its protein product is CASSLEGGRSTMSQWQFF.

DNA of the CDR3: TGTGCCAGCAACTTAGGGGGGGATTATCAGCCCCAGCATTTT. It encodes CASNLGGDYQPQHF. This chain joins TRBV12-3 or TRBV12-4 and TRBJ1-5, with D possibly being TRBD1 (6 bases). Trimming cost V 7 bases and J 5 bases, with 15 bases left between them. The CDR3 has 14 residues.

The J gene is TRBJ2-2, the V gene TRBV7-8, with D unresolved. From germline, CDR1 is SGHVS and CDR2 FQNEAQ. The V end lost 2 bases, the J end lost 3 bases, and 10 bases lay between the germline ends. The CDR3 is 15 amino acids. The CDR3 protein is CASSLTRYYTGELFF. In nucleotides, the CDR3 is TGTGCCAGCAGCTTAACTCGTTACTACACCGGGGAGCTGTTTTTT.

The CDR3 loop reads CASRPWADSTDTQYF. CDR3 coding DNA: TGTGCCAGCCGCCCGTGGGCAGACAGCACAGATACGCAGTATTTT. This chain joins TRBV6-5 and TRBJ2-3; D is uncertain. The V and J ends lost 8 bases and 0 bases respectively, with 15 bases between them. The CDR3 extends over 15 amino acids. Germline values: CDR1 MNHEY, CDR2 SVGAGI.

This clonotype was picked up a small number of times. The V gene is TRBV7-2, the J gene TRBJ2-3; D gene ambiguous. V shed 4 bases and J shed 2 bases, with 16 bases lying between them. Germline CDR1 is SGHTA and CDR2 is FQGNSA. The CDR3 spans 16 residues. This CDR3 is CASSSPSTEFTDTQYF. For the CDR3, the DNA is TGTGCCAGCAGCTCCCCGTCGACGGAATTCACAGATACGCAGTATTTT.

For the CDR3, the DNA is TGCAGTGTTCTTAGCGGGGACTACAATGAGCAGTTCTTC. Translation gives CSVLSGDYNEQFF. V and J are TRBV20-1 and TRBJ2-1, with TRBD2 identical over 8 bases. Trimming removed 7 bases from V and 3 bases from J; junction bases left unmatched: 5. Germline loops: CDR1 DFQATT, CDR2 SNEGSKA (reference sequence). This CDR3 is 13 amino acids long.

The rearrangement links TRBV7-9 to TRBJ2-1, with TRBD2 matching over 7 bases. Trimming took 2 bases from V and 2 from J; bases not matched to a gene: 9. CDR1 is SEHNR, CDR2 FQNEAQ, per germline (reference sequence). The CDR3 sequence is 17 residues long. The CDR3 DNA is TGTGCCAGCAGCTTATCGTGGGGGAGGGACGCCTACAATGAGCAGTTCTTC. Protein product: CASSLSWGRDAYNEQFF.

The genes are TRBV2 and TRBJ1-2; TRBD1 matches at 10 bases. Germline CDR1 SNHLY, CDR2 FYNNEI. The J segment lost 7 bases and the V segment lost 6 bases, leaving 8 bases of the junction unmatched. This CDR3 is 14 amino acids long. CDR3 in DNA: TGTGCCAGCAGCGTTGGACAGGGGGTCTCTGGCTACACCTTC. Its protein product is CASSVGQGVSGYTF.

This clonotype was recorded at least ten times. This chain connects TRBV27 to TRBJ2-5; no definite D call. In germline, CDR1 is MNHEY, CDR2 SMNVEV (reference sequence). CDR3 size: 13 residues. V lost 0 bases to trimming and J lost 5 bases, with 7 bases between them. The CDR3 DNA follows: TGTGCCAGCAGTTTATCGATCCGGGAGACCCAGTACTTC. Encoded protein: CASSLSIRETQYF.

Concerning this clonotype: Mismatch with germline at one junction end may stem from a read error. This chain joins TRBV4-1 and TRBJ1-2, with a tentative D call TRBD1 (6 bases). Germline CDR1 is MGHRA and CDR2 is YSYEKL. The CDR3 has 14 amino acids. CDR3 nucleotides: TGCGCCAGCAGCCAAGAAACGGGGGCTAATGGCTGCACCTTC. Protein: CASSQETGANGCTF.

The V gene is TRBV27, the J gene TRBJ2-5, with 8 bases matching TRBD1. J was trimmed by 0 bases and V by 10 bases; bases with no gene match: 4. The CDR3 totals 13 residues. The germline CDR1 and CDR2 sequences are MNHEY and SMNVEV (reference sequence). The CDR3 reads CATLTGDQETQYF. The CDR3 nucleotides read TGTGCCACCCTGACAGGGGACCAAGAGACCCAGTACTTC.

The table lists this clonotype with a few counts. The rearrangement uses TRBV28 and TRBJ2-7; D remains unclear. The CDR3 is 13 residues long. Trimming took off 5 bases at V and 4 bases at J, with 12 bases between the two ends. CDR1 is MDHEN, CDR2 SYDVKM, per germline. The CDR3 nucleotides are TGTGCCAGCAGTCGACGTATGTTATACGAGCAGTACTTC. Its translation: CASSRRMLYEQYF.

This clonotype was recorded many times. The chain recombines TRBV20-1 with TRBJ2-3; TRBD2 might be the D (6 bases). Germline assignment: CDR1 DFQATT and CDR2 SNEGSKA (reference sequence). The CDR3 is made up of 14 amino acids. CDR3 nucleotides: TGCAGCGCGCGGGACTCCGGGAGTACAGATACGCAGTATTTT. This encodes CSARDSGSTDTQYF.

The V call is TRBV3-1, the J call TRBJ2-7, with D possibly being TRBD1 or TRBD2 (5 bases each). CDR1 and CDR2 (germline): LGHDT, YNNKEL (reference sequence). V was clipped by 0 bases and J by 9 bases, with 18 bases between them. This CDR3 spans 15 amino acids. CDR3 nucleotides: TGTGCCAGCAGCCAAGACCAAAAGGGACCCTGCGGGCAGTACTTC. Its protein product is CASSQDQKGPCGQYF.

The genes are TRBV5-1 and TRBJ1-2; maybe TRBD1 (5 bases). Between the trimmed V and J ends, which lost 5 bases and 5 bases, there was a span of 16 bases. The germline V gene encodes CDR1 SGHRS and CDR2 YFSETQ. The CDR3 is 14 residues long. This CDR3 is CASSGSEGRYGYTF. The CDR3 DNA sequence: TGCGCCAGCAGTGGGAGTGAGGGGAGATATGGCTACACCTTC. The full variable domain, its missing parts supplied by reference TRBV5-1 and TRBJ1-2, is KAGVTQTPRYLIKTRGQQVTLSCSPISGHRSVSWYQQTPGQGLQFLFEYFSETQRNKGNFPGRFSGRQFSNSRSEMNVSTLELGDSALYLCASSGSEGRYGYTFGSGTRLTVV.

The V call is TRBV7-2, the J call TRBJ2-3, with 10 bases that match TRBD2. The germline CDR1 and CDR2 sequences are SGHTA and FQGNSA. Trimming took 5 bases from V and 0 from J; bases not matched to a gene: 11. This CDR3 contains 18 residues. Here the CDR3 DNA reads TGTGCCAGCAGCGCGCGAGCGGGGGGGCGGACTAGCACAGATACGCAGTATTTT. Translation: CASSARAGGRTSTDTQYF.

V usage is TRBV28 and J usage is TRBJ1-2; TRBD1 might be the D (5 bases). Trimming took 4 bases from V and 8 from J, leaving 14 bases between them. The germline CDR1 and CDR2 sequences are MDHEN and SYDVKM. The CDR3 runs 13 residues. The CDR3 nucleotides are TGTGCCAGCAGTTCGGGGTCCCGGGGGGGCTACACCTTC. It yields the protein CASSSGSRGGYTF.

The chain carries TRBV3-1 and TRBJ2-5; D gene ambiguous. The CDR3 runs to 15 residues. V lost 1 base and J lost 4, with 13 bases in between. The germline gives CDR1 LGHDT, CDR2 YNNKEL (reference sequence). The CDR3 region has the DNA TGTGCCAGCAGCCAAGTTCGACGGGCTAGAGAGACCCAGTACTTC. This codes for CASSQVRRARETQYF.